In its sample, the clone carrying this TCR beta chain was seen a few times. Antigen specificity is unknown. These data originate in a study of graft-versus-host responses after intestinal transplantation. Graft samples were processed, releasing intraepithelial and lamina propria lymphocytes. Method: immunoSEQ multiplex PCR; TCRdb's copy keeps in-frame clones and lacks some. The sample holds thousands of clones, around three quarters seen once. Study-wide findings and caveats: Association was observed between peak circulating GvH clone levels and early post-transplant HvG declines.

The sample here was ileum tissue, taken about 240 days after intestinal transplantation. This TCR came from a human patient who received an intestinal transplant, so some T cells may come from the graft donor.

The CDR3 region is CASSLPTGSGGEKDNEQFF. CDR3 nucleotides: TGTGCCAGCAGTTTACCCACCGGTTCTGGGGGCGAGAAAGACAATGAGCAGTTCTTC. V usage is TRBV28 and J usage is TRBJ2-1, with D possibly matching TRBD1 (6 bases). Trimming took off 2 bases at V and 5 bases at J, with 25 bases between the two ends. The CDR3 length is 19 residues. Looked up from germline, CDR1 is MDHEN and CDR2 is SYDVKM.